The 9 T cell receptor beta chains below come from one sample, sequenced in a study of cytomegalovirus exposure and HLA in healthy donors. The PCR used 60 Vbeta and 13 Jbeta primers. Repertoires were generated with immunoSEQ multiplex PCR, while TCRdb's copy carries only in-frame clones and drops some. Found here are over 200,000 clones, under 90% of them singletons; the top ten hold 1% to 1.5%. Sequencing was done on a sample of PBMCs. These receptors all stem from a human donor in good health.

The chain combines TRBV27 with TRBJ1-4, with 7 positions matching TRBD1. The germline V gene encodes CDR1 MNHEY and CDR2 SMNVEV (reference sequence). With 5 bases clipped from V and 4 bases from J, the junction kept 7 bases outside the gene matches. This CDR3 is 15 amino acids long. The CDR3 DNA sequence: TGTGCCAGCAGTATTGACAGGGCCGGTAATGAAAAACTGTTTTTT. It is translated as CASSIDRAGNEKLFF.

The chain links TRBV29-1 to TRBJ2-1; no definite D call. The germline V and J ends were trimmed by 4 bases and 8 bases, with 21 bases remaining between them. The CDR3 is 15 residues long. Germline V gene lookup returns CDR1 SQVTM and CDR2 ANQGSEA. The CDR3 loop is CSVAGDSRWVHEQFF. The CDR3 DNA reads TGCAGCGTTGCCGGTGACTCGAGATGGGTTCATGAGCAGTTCTTC.

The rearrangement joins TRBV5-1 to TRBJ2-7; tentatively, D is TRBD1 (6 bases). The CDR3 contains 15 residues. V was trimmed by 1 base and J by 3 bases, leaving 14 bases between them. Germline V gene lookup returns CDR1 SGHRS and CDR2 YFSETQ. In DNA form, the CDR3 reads TGCGCCAGCAGCTTGAACCCGGGACAAGTCTACGAGCAGTACTTC. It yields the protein CASSLNPGQVYEQYF.

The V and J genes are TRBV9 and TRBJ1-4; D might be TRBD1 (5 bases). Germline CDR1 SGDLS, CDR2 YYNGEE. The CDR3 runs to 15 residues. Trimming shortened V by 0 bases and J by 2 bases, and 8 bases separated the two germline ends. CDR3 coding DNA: TGTGCCAGCAGCGTAGAGGCAGGGACTAATGAAAAACTGTTTTTT. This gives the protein CASSVEAGTNEKLFF.

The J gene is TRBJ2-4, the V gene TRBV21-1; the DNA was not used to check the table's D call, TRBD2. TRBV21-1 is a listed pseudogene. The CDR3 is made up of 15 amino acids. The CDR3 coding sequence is TGTGCCAGCAGCAAAGGCGGAAGCAATCGAAACATTCAGTACTTC. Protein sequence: CASSKGGSNRNIQYF.

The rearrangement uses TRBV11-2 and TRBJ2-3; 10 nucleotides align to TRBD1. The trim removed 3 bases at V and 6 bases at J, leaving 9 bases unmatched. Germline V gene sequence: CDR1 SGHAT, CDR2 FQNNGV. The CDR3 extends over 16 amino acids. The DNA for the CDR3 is TGTGCCAGCAGCTTGGGACAGGGGTACGCGATGGATACGCAGTATTTT. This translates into CASSLGQGYAMDTQYF.

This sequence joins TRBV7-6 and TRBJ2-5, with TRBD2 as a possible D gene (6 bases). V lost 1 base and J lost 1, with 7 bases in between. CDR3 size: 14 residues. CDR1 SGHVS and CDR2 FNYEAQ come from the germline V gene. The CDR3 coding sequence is TGTGCCAGCAGCTTAGAGGGAGGCCAAGAGACCCAGTACTTC. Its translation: CASSLEGGQETQYF.

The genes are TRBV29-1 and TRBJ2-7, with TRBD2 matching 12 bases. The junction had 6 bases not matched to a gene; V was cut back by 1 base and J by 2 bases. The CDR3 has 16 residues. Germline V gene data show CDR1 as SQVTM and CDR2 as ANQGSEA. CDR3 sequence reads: CSVEVPTSGGAYEQYF. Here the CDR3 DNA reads TGCAGCGTTGAAGTCCCGACTAGCGGGGGAGCCTACGAGCAGTACTTC.

The CDR3 is CASTAPGSSSYEQYF. CDR3 in DNA: TGTGCCAGCACCGCTCCCGGGTCCAGCTCCTACGAGCAGTACTTC. The chain carries TRBV28 and TRBJ2-7; D gene uncertain. Germline V lookup: CDR1 MDHEN, CDR2 SYDVKM. The length of the CDR3 is 15 residues. V dropped 7 bases and J dropped 0 bases, with 16 bases sitting between them.